This T cell receptor beta chain emerged from a study of T-cell reconstitution after alpha-beta-depleted transplantation in children. The CDR3 has 11 residues. Per the germline V gene, CDR1 is ENHRY and CDR2 is SYGVKD. The V and J ends lost 0 bases and 7 bases respectively, with 3 bases between them. Unique molecular identifiers were incorporated into the prepared TCRbeta library. TCRdb fed the PCR reads into MiXCR, producing one record per CDR3 protein. This sample has about 420,000 distinct CDR3 sequences, with around 9.9% found just once. This clonotype has a count of ten or more. Sequences were derived from PBMCs from the stem cell graft donor, sampled from the stem cell graft. The receptor was derived from a human donor who donated a stem cell graft to a child with acute myeloid leukemia. The rearrangement links TRBV10-3 to TRBJ1-1, with unresolved D. The CDR3 nucleotides are TGTGCCATCAGTGAGTCAGTTGAAGCTTTCTTT. Translated: CAISESVEAFF.